The 30 T cell receptor beta chains given below trace back to one sample, sequenced in a study of blood T cell repertoires in COVID-19. Libraries were prepared by immunoSEQ multiplex PCR; TCRdb keeps only in-frame clonotypes and omits some of them. Here the sample spans fewer than 400,000 clones, approximately 87% being singletons. The sample comprised peripheral blood. The receptor set was obtained from a woman in her 30s with COVID-19, enrolled during active disease.

This clone was seen a handful of times. The J gene is TRBJ2-7, the V gene TRBV5-1; 8 bases align to TRBD2. Germline loops: CDR1 SGHRS, CDR2 YFSETQ. The CDR3 is 14 residues long. Germline trimming cut 3 bases from V and 7 bases from J; bases unmatched to any gene: 9. CDR3 bases: TGCGCCAGCAGCTCGACTAGCGCCCAAGGGGAGCAGTACTTC. It specifies CASSSTSAQGEQYF.

The CDR3 protein is CASRPGGGISYEQYF. The CDR3, as DNA: TGTGCCAGCAGACCCGGGGGAGGAATCTCATACGAGCAGTACTTC. The rearrangement links TRBV27 to TRBJ2-7, with a tentative D call TRBD2 (6 bases). The CDR3 consists of 15 residues. The germline V gene has CDR1 MNHEY and CDR2 SMNVEV (reference sequence). The V gene lost 6 bases and the J gene lost 4 bases, with 19 bases spanning the gap.

The J gene is TRBJ1-3, the V gene TRBV9; no clear D. Germline-derived CDR1 and CDR2 are SGDLS and YYNGEE. The CDR3 has 18 residues. Trimming took 0 bases from V and 2 from J, leaving 18 bases between them. Here the CDR3 reads CASSVATRVGNAGNTIYF. CDR3 nucleotides: TGTGCCAGCAGCGTAGCTACGAGGGTGGGGAATGCTGGAAACACCATATATTTT.

The chain couples TRBV6-5 to TRBJ2-2, with D possibly TRBD2 on 5 matching bases. V was trimmed by 2 bases and J by 1 base, leaving 8 bases between them. The CDR3 has 15 amino acids. CDR1 MNHEY and CDR2 SVGAGI come from the germline V gene. The CDR3 protein is CASSYADWNTGELFF. DNA for the CDR3: TGTGCCAGCAGTTACGCGGACTGGAACACCGGGGAGCTGTTTTTT.

The rearrangement joins TRBV10-1 to TRBJ2-1, with a tentative D call TRBD2 (6 bases). The V end was cut by 0 bases, the J end by 2 bases, with 14 bases between. Germline CDR1 WNHNN, CDR2 SYGVQD (reference sequence). The length of the CDR3 is 17 residues. Written as DNA, the CDR3 is TGCGCCAGCAGTGAGTCGAAAGGGCTAGCGCCCTACAATGAGCAGTTCTTC. Translating it yields CASSESKGLAPYNEQFF.

This clone was counted only a few times. V and J are TRBV6-5 and TRBJ1-3; no reliable D call. V was clipped by 0 bases and J by 4 bases, with 13 bases between them. Germline V CDR1 and CDR2: MNHEY, SVGAGI. The CDR3 has 16 amino acids. The chain's CDR3 is CASSYSSGSSGNTIYF. The CDR3 DNA reads as TGTGCCAGCAGTTACTCGTCTGGGAGCTCGGGAAACACCATATATTTT.

This clone was seen only once. The CDR3 loop reads CASSPPRRQSPYEQYF. The CDR3 DNA is TGTGCCAGCAGCCCCCCCCGGAGACAGTCCCCCTACGAGCAGTACTTC. The chain is built from TRBV7-8 and TRBJ2-7, with a tentative D call TRBD1 (5 bases). The V gene's germline CDR1 is SGHVS and CDR2 FQNEAQ. V lost 5 bases to trimming and J lost 2 bases, with 19 bases between them. The CDR3 totals 16 residues.

This chain joins TRBV6-1 and TRBJ1-2; the match to TRBD1 covers 7 bases. J lost 2 bases, V lost 4 bases, and 16 bases had no gene match. CDR1 and CDR2 (germline): MNHNS, SASEGT. The CDR3 extends over 18 amino acids. CDR3 region: CASSGRIHRGPSNYGYTF. CDR3 nucleotide sequence: TGTGCCAGCAGTGGCCGAATACACAGGGGCCCATCCAACTATGGCTACACCTTC.

The V gene is TRBV27, the J gene TRBJ2-2; D unclear. Per germline, CDR1 MNHEY and CDR2 SMNVEV (reference sequence). CDR3 length: 15 residues. V was trimmed by 0 bases and J by 4 bases, leaving 9 bases between them. CDR3 region: CASSLSSWATGELFF. In DNA form, the CDR3 reads TGTGCCAGCAGTTTATCGTCATGGGCCACCGGGGAGCTGTTTTTT.

This clone showed up just once. V gene TRBV7-3 combines with J gene TRBJ2-1; maybe TRBD1 (6 bases). CDR1 and CDR2 (germline): SGHTA, FQGTGA. The CDR3 sequence is 15 residues long. The V end was cut by 1 base, the J end by 5 bases, with 12 bases between. The CDR3 region is CASSLMSGVHNEQFF. The CDR3 DNA is TGTGCCAGCAGCTTAATGTCAGGGGTCCACAATGAGCAGTTCTTC.

The CDR3 DNA is TGTGCCACCAGCCCAGGGGACAGACAAGAAAACACTGAAGCTTTCTTT. Translation: CATSPGDRQENTEAFF. The genes are TRBV15 and TRBJ1-1, with TRBD1 matching 7 bases. CDR1 LNHNV and CDR2 YYDKDF come from the germline V gene (reference sequence). V shed 5 bases and J 2 bases; nucleotides not matched to a gene: 11. The CDR3 has 16 amino acids. Full variable domain (rest looked up from reference TRBV15 and TRBJ1-1): DAMVIQNPRYQVTQFGKPVTLSCSQTLNHNVMYWYQQKSSQAPKLLFHYYDKDFNNEADTPDNFQSRRPNTSFCFLDIRSPGLGDTAMYLCATSPGDRQENTEAFFGQGTRLTVV.

This clone appeared a single time. The chain employs TRBV29-1 and TRBJ2-1, with a possible D match to TRBD2 (6 bases). The CDR3 loop spans 13 amino acids. Germline CDR1 reads SQVTM; CDR2 reads ANQGSEA. Trimming took 6 bases from V and 6 from J, leaving 15 bases between them. The CDR3 sequence is CSVRTIYGNEQFF. The CDR3 coding sequence is TGCAGCGTCAGGACTATTTATGGCAATGAGCAGTTCTTC.

V usage is TRBV21-1 and J usage is TRBJ2-7; the D call of TRBD2 is as the table states it, not checked on the DNA. TRBV21-1 is a pseudogene. This CDR3 comprises 15 residues. The CDR3 DNA reads TGTGCCAGCAGCACATCTAGCGGGAGCCAGCACGAGCAGTACTTC. Its protein is CASSTSSGSQHEQYF.

This chain links TRBV6-1 with TRBJ1-2; D remains ambiguous. This CDR3 is built from 15 residues. CDR1 is MNHNS, CDR2 SASEGT, per germline. Trimming removed 2 bases from V and 4 bases from J, with 14 bases in between. The CDR3 reads CASSESTVEGYGYTF. The CDR3, as DNA: TGTGCCAGCAGTGAATCAACAGTTGAAGGCTATGGCTACACCTTC.

This clone was recorded once. V and J are TRBV7-2 and TRBJ2-7, with TRBD2 matching 9 bases. J was trimmed by 3 bases and V by 1 base; bases with no gene match: 4. CDR3 length equals 15 residues. The germline V gene encodes CDR1 SGHTA and CDR2 FQGNSA. CDR3 amino acids: CASSLGGAGGYEQYF. The CDR3 DNA is TGTGCCAGCAGCTTAGGGGGAGCGGGAGGCTACGAGCAGTACTTC.

This clone was counted a single time. The V call is TRBV6-6, the J call TRBJ1-5; D is uncertain. This CDR3 has 13 residues. The germline V gene has CDR1 MNHNY and CDR2 SVGAGI (reference sequence). Trimming pared 0 bases from V and 6 bases from J, leaving 6 bases between. Here the CDR3 reads CASSYSKPQPQHF. CDR3 nucleotides: TGTGCCAGCAGTTACTCGAAGCCTCAGCCCCAGCATTTT.

The rearrangement joins TRBV11-2 to TRBJ1-3; no clear D. Per the germline V gene, CDR1 is SGHAT and CDR2 is FQNNGV. There are 16 residues in the CDR3. V was trimmed by 2 bases and J by 0 bases, leaving 11 bases between them. CDR3 DNA: TGTGCCAGCAGCTTACGAGACACAGACTCTGGAAACACCATATATTTT. Translating gives CASSLRDTDSGNTIYF.

This chain uses TRBV29-1 with TRBJ1-2; no reliable D call. CDR1 is SQVTM, CDR2 ANQGSEA, per germline. Between the trimmed V and J ends, which lost 4 bases and 8 bases, there was a span of 20 bases. The CDR3 covers 14 residues. The CDR3 coding sequence is TGCAGCGTTGGCCCCGGACTCAACGGCTGGGGCTACACCTTC. Translated: CSVGPGLNGWGYTF.

This clone has only a few counts. The chain is built from TRBV7-9 and TRBJ1-5; the match to TRBD1 covers 7 bases. The V segment lost 5 bases and the J segment 5 bases; nucleotides outside the gene matches: 3. The CDR3 contains 13 residues. CDR1 SEHNR and CDR2 FQNEAQ come from the germline V gene (reference sequence). Here the CDR3 DNA reads TGTGCCAGCAGCGTTACAGGGGATCAGCCCCAGCATTTT. This sequence encodes CASSVTGDQPQHF. The full variable domain, its missing parts supplied by reference TRBV7-9 and TRBJ1-5, is DTGVSQNPRHKITKRGQNVTFRCDPISEHNRLYWYRQTLGQGPEFLTYFQNEAQLEKSRLLSDRFSAERPKGSFSTLEIQRTEQGDSAMYLCASSVTGDQPQHFGDGTRLSIL.

The DNA of the CDR3 is TGTGCCAGCAGCTCCACTAGCGCGCCGAGCTCCTACGAGCAGTACTTC. Its protein product is CASSSTSAPSSYEQYF. This chain uses TRBV7-2 with TRBJ2-7; 7 positions match TRBD2. The length of the CDR3 is 16 residues. J gave up 0 bases and V 4 bases, and 9 bases lay outside the gene matches. Per germline, CDR1 SGHTA and CDR2 FQGNSA.

This clone was seen more than once but under ten times. This chain uses TRBV19 with TRBJ2-1, with 8 bases that match TRBD1. The CDR3 is made up of 12 amino acids. Germline V gene lookup returns CDR1 LNHDA and CDR2 SQIVND (reference sequence). V trimming: 5 bases; J trimming: 8 bases; junction bases outside the gene matches: 2. In nucleotides, the CDR3 is TGTGCCAGTAGTTCACAGGGGGATGAGCAGTTCTTC. This translates into CASSSQGDEQFF.

This sequence joins TRBV10-1 and TRBJ2-2; the D gene is possibly TRBD1 (5 bases). V gave up 6 bases and J gave up 6 bases, with 8 bases separating them. Germline V gene data show CDR1 as WNHNN and CDR2 as SYGVQD (reference sequence). This CDR3 region has 12 residues. CDR3 residues: CASSGRAGELFF. In DNA, the CDR3 is TGCGCCAGCAGCGGCAGGGCCGGGGAGCTGTTTTTT.

With respect to this clone: At the DNA level, this CDR3 is encoded by other sequences in the same sample as well. The rearrangement links TRBV6-1 to TRBJ2-1; D might be TRBD2 (5 bases). The germline V and J ends were trimmed by 2 bases and 0 bases, with 8 bases remaining between them. This CDR3 comprises 15 residues. The germline V gene encodes CDR1 MNHNS and CDR2 SASEGT. The CDR3 spells CASSELTSSYNEQFF. The CDR3 coding sequence is TGTGCCAGCAGTGAATTAACTAGCTCCTACAATGAGCAGTTCTTC.

The chain links TRBV5-5 to TRBJ1-1, with D possibly matching TRBD1 (6 bases). The germline V gene has CDR1 SGHKS and CDR2 YYEKEE (reference sequence). The CDR3 consists of 13 residues. V was shortened by 4 bases and J by 5 bases, with 12 bases between the two germline ends. The CDR3 nucleotides are TGTGCCAGCAGCCCGGACAGTCATACTGAAGCTTTCTTT. Translating gives CASSPDSHTEAFF.

J is TRBJ2-7 and V is TRBV5-1; the D is unclear. The CDR3 totals 15 residues. V was trimmed by 1 base and J by 0 bases, leaving 11 bases between them. From germline, CDR1 is SGHRS and CDR2 YFSETQ. The CDR3 here is CASSLTAPFSYEQYF. The CDR3 region has the DNA TGCGCCAGCAGCTTGACAGCCCCGTTCTCCTACGAGCAGTACTTC.

The gene calls are TRBV7-8 and TRBJ1-2; 7 nucleotides agree with TRBD1. CDR3 size: 16 residues. The junction had 8 bases not matched to a gene; V was cut back by 2 bases and J by 2 bases. Germline loops: CDR1 SGHVS, CDR2 FQNEAQ. The CDR3 here is CASSLFSGDSNYGYTF. The CDR3 bases are TGTGCCAGCAGCTTATTCTCCGGGGACAGCAACTATGGCTACACCTTC.

This chain connects TRBV11-2 to TRBJ2-2, with D tentatively TRBD1 (9 bases). Trimming left V 4 bases short and J 1 base short, with 16 bases between. This CDR3 is built from 17 residues. The germline CDR1 and CDR2 sequences are SGHAT and FQNNGV. The CDR3, as DNA: TGTGCCAGCAGCTCGGGAGGGACAGGGCGGAACACCGGGGAGCTGTTTTTT. This encodes CASSSGGTGRNTGELFF.

This clone occurred once. The chain links TRBV30 to TRBJ1-4; tentatively, D is TRBD1 (5 bases). The germline V gene encodes CDR1 GTSNPN and CDR2 SVGIG (reference sequence). The length of the CDR3 is 14 residues. V gave up 3 bases and J gave up 3 bases, with 11 bases separating them. CDR3 coding DNA: TGTGCCTGGAGCCCGGGGGGTTCTAATGAAAAACTGTTTTTT. Protein product: CAWSPGGSNEKLFF.

The chain combines TRBV6-1 with TRBJ1-1, with D possibly being TRBD1 (5 bases). The V end was cut by 3 bases, the J end by 1 base, with 15 bases between. CDR1 MNHNS and CDR2 SASEGT come from the germline V gene. This CDR3 comprises 16 residues. The CDR3 DNA reads TGTGCCAGCAGTGAGCATCATTCAGGGTCGAACACTGAAGCTTTCTTT. It translates to CASSEHHSGSNTEAFF.

The chain links TRBV19 to TRBJ1-5, with TRBD1 matching 12 bases. Germline CDR1 and CDR2: LNHDA and SQIVND (reference sequence). J was trimmed by 0 bases and V by 1 base; bases with no gene match: 4. The CDR3 is 18 amino acids. The CDR3 spells CASSIGGTGGYSNQPQHF. The DNA for the CDR3 is TGTGCCAGTAGTATAGGGGGGACAGGGGGCTATAGCAATCAGCCCCAGCATTTT.